The rows below give T cell receptor beta chains drawn from one sample of a study of OX40 agonist ivuxolimab in advanced cancers. Clones were sequenced by immunoSEQ multiplex PCR, and TCRdb holds only the in-frame ones, with some missing. The table has tens of thousands of clones, 80% to 95% seen once. The starting material was CD4+ or CD8+ T cells sorted from blood, obtained in a trial of the OX40 agonist ivuxolimab. Receptors were obtained from an adult with an advanced solid tumor such as melanoma, head and neck, liver or kidney cancer. Each CDR3 is given with its conserved first and last residue. D genes are given only for firm matches. Not all rows give a size; the values are once, few, many and, for expanded clones, a class.

TRBD1,TRBV30,-,TRBJ1-3,TGTGCCTGGAGACATACAGGGGGCCTTGGAAACACCATATATTTT,CAWRHTGGLGNTIYF
TRBD2,TRBV7-3,-,TRBJ2-1,TGTGCCAGCAGCCTCGCTAGCGGGAGATACAATGAGCAGTTCTTC,CASSLASGRYNEQFF
-,TRBV10-2,-,TRBJ1-6,TGCGCCAGCAGGGTACAGGCCCTTAATTCACCCCTCCACTTT,CASRVQALNSPLHF
TRBD2,TRBV5-1,-,TRBJ2-5,TGCGCCAGCAGAGACGGGGTGGTAGCGGGAGGAGAGACCCAGTACTTC,CASRDGVVAGGETQYF
TRBD2,TRBV9,-,TRBJ2-7,TGTGCCAGCAGCCCTAGCGGGACGGCCTACGAGCAGTACTTC,CASSPSGTAYEQYF
-,TRBV5-1,-,TRBJ1-1,TGCGCCAGCAGCAAACAGGCTGTCAACACTGAAGCTTTCTTT,CASSKQAVNTEAFF
-,TRBV14,-,TRBJ2-5,TGTGCCAGCAGCCCCCCGGAAGCCCGAGAGACCCAGTACTTC,CASSPPEARETQYF
-,TRBV6-1,-,TRBJ1-4,TGTGCCAGCAGTCCAAAAGGGGAGGCGGTAAAACTGTTTTTT,CASSPKGEAVKLFF
-,TRBV20-1,-,TRBJ2-1,TGTATGGGACGGGGGTACAATGAGCAGTTCTTC,CMGRGYNEQFF
-,TRBV6-1,few,TRBJ2-7,TGTGCCAGCAGTATCCAGGTTTACGAGCAGTACTTC,CASSIQVYEQYF
-,TRBV6-1,-,TRBJ2-2,TGTGCCAGCAGCTTCACCCCGGACACCGGGGAGCTGTTTTTT,CASSFTPDTGELFF
-,TRBV10-3,-,TRBJ1-5,TGTGCCATCAGTGCTTCGGCCTCAACTTCGGAGCCCCAGCATTTT,CAISASASTSEPQHF
-,TRBV4-1,-,TRBJ1-5,TGCGCCAGCAGCCGGACCCTCGGGGGTGGGATTTGGCCCCAGCATTTT,CASSRTLGGGIWPQHF
-,TRBV15,-,TRBJ1-4,TGTGCCACCAGCCTCCTTTACGGGACACCTAATGAAAAACTGTTTTTT,CATSLLYGTPNEKLFF
-,TRBV28,-,TRBJ2-3,TGTGCCAGCAGTTTAGCGGGCCCAGGCACAGATACGCAGTATTTT,CASSLAGPGTDTQYF
-,TRBV2,-,TRBJ2-5,TGTGCCAGCAGATATCACGAGACCCAGTACTTC,CASRYHETQYF
-,TRBV7-9,-,TRBJ2-1,TGTGCCAGCAGGGAGACTAGTGACGATGAGCAGTTCTTC,CASRETSDDEQFF